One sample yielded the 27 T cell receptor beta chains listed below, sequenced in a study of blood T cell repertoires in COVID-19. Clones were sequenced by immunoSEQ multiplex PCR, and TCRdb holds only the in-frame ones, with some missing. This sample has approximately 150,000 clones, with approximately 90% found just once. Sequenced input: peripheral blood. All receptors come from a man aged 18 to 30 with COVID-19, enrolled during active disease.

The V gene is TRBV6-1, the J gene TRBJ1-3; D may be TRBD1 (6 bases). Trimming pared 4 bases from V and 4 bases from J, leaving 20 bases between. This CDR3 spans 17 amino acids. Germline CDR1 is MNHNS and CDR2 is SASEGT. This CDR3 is CASSGAGGGALGNTIYF. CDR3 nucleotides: TGTGCCAGCAGTGGTGCGGGCGGGGGCGCCTTAGGAAACACCATATATTTT.

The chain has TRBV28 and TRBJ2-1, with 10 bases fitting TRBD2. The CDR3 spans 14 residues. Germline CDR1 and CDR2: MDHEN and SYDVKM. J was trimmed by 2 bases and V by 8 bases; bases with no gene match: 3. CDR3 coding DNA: TGTGCCAGCCTAGCGGGAGAGCCCTACAATGAGCAGTTCTTC. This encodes CASLAGEPYNEQFF. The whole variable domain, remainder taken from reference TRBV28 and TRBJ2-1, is DVKVTQSSRYLVKRTGEKVFLECVQDMDHENMFWYRQDPGLGLRLIYFSYDVKMKEKGDIPEGYSVSREKKERFSLILESASTNQTSMYLCASLAGEPYNEQFFGPGTRLTVL.

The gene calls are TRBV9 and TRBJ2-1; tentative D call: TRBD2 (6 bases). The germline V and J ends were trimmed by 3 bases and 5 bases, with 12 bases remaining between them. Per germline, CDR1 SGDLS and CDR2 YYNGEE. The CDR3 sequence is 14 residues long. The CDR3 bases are TGTGCCAGCAGCGGAACTAGCAACCACAATGAGCAGTTCTTC. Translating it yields CASSGTSNHNEQFF.

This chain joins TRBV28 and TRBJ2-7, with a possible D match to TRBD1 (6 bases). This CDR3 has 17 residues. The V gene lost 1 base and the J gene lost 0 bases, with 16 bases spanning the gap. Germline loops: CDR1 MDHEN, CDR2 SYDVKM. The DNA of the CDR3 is TGTGCCAGCAGTTTATACTCGGGACAACCGAGCTCCTACGAGCAGTACTTC. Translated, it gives CASSLYSGQPSSYEQYF.

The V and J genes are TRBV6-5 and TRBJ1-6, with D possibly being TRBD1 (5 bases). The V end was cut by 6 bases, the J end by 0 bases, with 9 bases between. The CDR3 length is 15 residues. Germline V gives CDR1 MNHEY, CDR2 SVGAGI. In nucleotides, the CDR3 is TGTGCCAGCAGCAGGGTTAACTCCTATAATTCACCCCTCCACTTT. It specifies CASSRVNSYNSPLHF.

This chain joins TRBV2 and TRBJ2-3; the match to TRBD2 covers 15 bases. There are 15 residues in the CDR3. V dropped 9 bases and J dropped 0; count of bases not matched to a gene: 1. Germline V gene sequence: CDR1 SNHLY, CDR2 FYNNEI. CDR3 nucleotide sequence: TGTGCCAGAGGACTAGCGGGAGGGAGCACAGATACGCAGTATTTT. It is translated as CARGLAGGSTDTQYF.

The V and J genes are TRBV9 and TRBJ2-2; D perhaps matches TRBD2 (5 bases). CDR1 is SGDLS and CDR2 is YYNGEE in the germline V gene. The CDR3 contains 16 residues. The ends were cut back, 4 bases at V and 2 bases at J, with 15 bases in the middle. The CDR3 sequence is CASSTRGLLNTGELFF. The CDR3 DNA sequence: TGTGCCAGCAGCACCAGAGGACTTCTAAACACCGGGGAGCTGTTTTTT. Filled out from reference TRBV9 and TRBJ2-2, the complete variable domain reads DSGVTQTPKHLITATGQRVTLRCSPRSGDLSVYWYQQSLDQGLQFLIQYYNGEERAKGNILERFSAQQFPDLHSELNLSSLELGDSALYFCASSTRGLLNTGELFFGEGSRLTVL.

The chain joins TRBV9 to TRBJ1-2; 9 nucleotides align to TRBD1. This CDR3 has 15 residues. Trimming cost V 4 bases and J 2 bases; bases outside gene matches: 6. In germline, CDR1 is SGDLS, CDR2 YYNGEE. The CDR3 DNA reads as TGTGCCAGCAGCAAAGGACAGGGGATAAACTATGGCTACACCTTC. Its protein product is CASSKGQGINYGYTF. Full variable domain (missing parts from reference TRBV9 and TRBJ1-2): DSGVTQTPKHLITATGQRVTLRCSPRSGDLSVYWYQQSLDQGLQFLIQYYNGEERAKGNILERFSAQQFPDLHSELNLSSLELGDSALYFCASSKGQGINYGYTFGSGTRLTVV.

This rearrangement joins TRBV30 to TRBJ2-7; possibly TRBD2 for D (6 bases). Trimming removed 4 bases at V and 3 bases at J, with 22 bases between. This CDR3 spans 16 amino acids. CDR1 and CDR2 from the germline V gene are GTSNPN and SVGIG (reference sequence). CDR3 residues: CAWNPTGRGVLYEQYF. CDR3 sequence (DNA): TGTGCCTGGAATCCCACCGGGAGAGGGGTTCTCTACGAGCAGTACTTC.

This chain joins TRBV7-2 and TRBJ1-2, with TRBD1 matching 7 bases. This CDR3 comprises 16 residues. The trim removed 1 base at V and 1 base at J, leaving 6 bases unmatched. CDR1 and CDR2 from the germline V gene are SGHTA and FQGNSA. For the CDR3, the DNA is TGTGCCAGCAGCTTAGTAGGGACAGTTTTTAACTATGGCTACACCTTC. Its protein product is CASSLVGTVFNYGYTF.

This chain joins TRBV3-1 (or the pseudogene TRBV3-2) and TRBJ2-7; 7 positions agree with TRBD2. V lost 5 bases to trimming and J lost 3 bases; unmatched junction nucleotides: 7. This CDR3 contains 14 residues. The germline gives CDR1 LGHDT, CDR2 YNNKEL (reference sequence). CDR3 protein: CASSNLAVIYEQYF. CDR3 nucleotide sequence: TGTGCCAGCAGCAATCTAGCGGTTATCTACGAGCAGTACTTC.

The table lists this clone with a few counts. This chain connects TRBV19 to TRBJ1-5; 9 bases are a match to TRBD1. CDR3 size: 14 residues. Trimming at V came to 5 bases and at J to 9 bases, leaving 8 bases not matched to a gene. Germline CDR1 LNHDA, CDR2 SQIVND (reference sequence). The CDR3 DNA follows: TGTGCCAGTAGTTGGACAGGGGAAGAGGCGCCCCAGCATTTT. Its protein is CASSWTGEEAPQHF. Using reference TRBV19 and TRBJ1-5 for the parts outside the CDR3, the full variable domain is DGGITQSPKYLFRKEGQNVTLSCEQNLNHDAMYWYRQDPGQGLRLIYYSQIVNDFQKGDIAEGYSVSREKKESFPLTVTSAQKNPTAFYLCASSWTGEEAPQHFGDGTRLSIL.

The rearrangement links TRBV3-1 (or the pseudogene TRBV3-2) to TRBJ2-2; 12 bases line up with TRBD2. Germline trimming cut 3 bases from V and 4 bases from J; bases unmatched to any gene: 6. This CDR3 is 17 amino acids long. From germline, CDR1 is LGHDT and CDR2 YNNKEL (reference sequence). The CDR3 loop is CASSHGKLAGGTGELFF. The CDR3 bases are TGTGCCAGCAGCCATGGGAAACTAGCGGGAGGCACCGGGGAGCTGTTTTTT.

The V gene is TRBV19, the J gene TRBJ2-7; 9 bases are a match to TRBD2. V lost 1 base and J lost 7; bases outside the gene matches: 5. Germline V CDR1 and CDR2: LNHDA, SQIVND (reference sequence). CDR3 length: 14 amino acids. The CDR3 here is CASSIGASGIEQYF. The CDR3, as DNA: TGTGCCAGTAGTATAGGGGCTAGCGGGATTGAGCAGTACTTC.

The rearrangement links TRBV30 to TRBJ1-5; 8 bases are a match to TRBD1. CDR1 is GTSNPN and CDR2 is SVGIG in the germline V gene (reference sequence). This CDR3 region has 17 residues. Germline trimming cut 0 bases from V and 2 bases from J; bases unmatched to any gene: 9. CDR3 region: CAWSVPTGEFGNQPQHF. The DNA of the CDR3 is TGTGCCTGGAGTGTCCCGACAGGGGAGTTTGGCAATCAGCCCCAGCATTTT.

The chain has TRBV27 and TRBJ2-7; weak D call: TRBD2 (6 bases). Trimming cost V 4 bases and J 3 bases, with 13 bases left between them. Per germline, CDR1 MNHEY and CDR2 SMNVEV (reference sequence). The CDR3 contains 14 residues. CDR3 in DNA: TGTGCCAGCAGTTATGTGAGGAGGGGCTACGAGCAGTACTTC. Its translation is CASSYVRRGYEQYF.

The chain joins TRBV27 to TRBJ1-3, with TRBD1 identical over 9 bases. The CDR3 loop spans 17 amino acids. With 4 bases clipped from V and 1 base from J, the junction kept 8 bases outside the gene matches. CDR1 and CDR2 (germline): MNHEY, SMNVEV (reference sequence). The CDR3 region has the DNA TGTGCCAGCAGTTCCGTGACAGGGGGAAGATCTGGAAACACCATATATTTT. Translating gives CASSSVTGGRSGNTIYF.

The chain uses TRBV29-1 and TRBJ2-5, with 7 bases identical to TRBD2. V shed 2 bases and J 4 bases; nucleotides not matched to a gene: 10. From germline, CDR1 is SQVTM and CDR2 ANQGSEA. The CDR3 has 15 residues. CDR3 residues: CSVESRTRGAETQYF. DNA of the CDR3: TGCAGCGTTGAATCCCGGACTAGAGGGGCAGAGACCCAGTACTTC.

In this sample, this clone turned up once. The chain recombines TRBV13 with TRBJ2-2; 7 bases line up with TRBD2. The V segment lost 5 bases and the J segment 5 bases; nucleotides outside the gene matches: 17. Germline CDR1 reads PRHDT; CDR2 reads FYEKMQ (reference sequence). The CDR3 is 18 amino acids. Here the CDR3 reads CASSPTRAGEERTGELFF. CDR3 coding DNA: TGTGCCAGCAGCCCGACCAGGGCGGGAGAAGAGCGGACCGGGGAGCTGTTTTTT.

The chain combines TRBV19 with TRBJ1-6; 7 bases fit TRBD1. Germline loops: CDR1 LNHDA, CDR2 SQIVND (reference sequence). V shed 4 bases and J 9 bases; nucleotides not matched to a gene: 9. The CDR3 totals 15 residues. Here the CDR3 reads CASSTPGQLSSPLHF. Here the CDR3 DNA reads TGTGCCAGTAGTACGCCGGGACAGCTTTCTTCACCCCTCCACTTT. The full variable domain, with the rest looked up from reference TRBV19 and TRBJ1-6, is DGGITQSPKYLFRKEGQNVTLSCEQNLNHDAMYWYRQDPGQGLRLIYYSQIVNDFQKGDIAEGYSVSREKKESFPLTVTSAQKNPTAFYLCASSTPGQLSSPLHFGNGTRLTVT.

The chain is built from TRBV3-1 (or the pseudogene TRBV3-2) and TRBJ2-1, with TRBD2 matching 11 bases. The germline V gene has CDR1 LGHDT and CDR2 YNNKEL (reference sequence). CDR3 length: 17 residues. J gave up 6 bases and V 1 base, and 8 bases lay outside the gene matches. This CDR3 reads CASSQAIAGGPGNEQFF. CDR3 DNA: TGTGCCAGCAGCCAAGCGATAGCGGGAGGGCCAGGCAATGAGCAGTTCTTC.

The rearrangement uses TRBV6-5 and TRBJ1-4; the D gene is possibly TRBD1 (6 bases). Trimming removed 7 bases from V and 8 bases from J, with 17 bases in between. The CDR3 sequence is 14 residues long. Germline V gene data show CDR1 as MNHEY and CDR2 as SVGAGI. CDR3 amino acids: CASTPGGAGEKLFF. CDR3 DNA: TGTGCCAGCACCCCGGGGGGGGCAGGGGAAAAACTGTTTTTT.

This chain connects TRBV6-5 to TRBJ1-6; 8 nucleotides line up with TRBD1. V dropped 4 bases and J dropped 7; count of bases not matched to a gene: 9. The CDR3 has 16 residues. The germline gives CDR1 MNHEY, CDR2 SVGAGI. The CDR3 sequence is CASSWKTGEGNSPLHF. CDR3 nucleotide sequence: TGTGCCAGCAGTTGGAAGACAGGGGAGGGGAATTCACCCCTCCACTTT.

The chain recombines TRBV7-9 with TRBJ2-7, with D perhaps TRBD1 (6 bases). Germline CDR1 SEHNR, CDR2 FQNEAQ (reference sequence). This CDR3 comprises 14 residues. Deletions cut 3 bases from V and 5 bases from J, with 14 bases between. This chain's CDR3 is CASSFRDRPHEQYF. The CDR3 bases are TGTGCCAGCAGCTTTCGAGACAGGCCTCACGAGCAGTACTTC.

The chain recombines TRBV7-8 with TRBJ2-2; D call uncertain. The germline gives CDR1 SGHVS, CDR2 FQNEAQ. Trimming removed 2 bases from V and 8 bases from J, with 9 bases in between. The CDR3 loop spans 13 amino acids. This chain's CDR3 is CASSLSTRGELFF. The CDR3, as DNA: TGTGCCAGCAGCTTAAGCACGAGGGGGGAGCTGTTTTTT.

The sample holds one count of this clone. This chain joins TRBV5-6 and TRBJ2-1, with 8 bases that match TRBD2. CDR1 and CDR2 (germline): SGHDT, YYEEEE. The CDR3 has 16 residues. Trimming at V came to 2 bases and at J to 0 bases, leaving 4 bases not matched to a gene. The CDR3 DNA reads TGTGCCAGCAGCTTCCAGACTAGCGCCTCCTACAATGAGCAGTTCTTC. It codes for CASSFQTSASYNEQFF.

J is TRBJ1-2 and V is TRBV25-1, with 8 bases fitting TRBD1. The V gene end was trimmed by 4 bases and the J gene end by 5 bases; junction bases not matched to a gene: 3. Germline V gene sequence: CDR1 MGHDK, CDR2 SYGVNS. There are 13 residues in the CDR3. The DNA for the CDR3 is TGTGCCAGCAGTGGTGACAGGGGATATGGCTACACCTTC. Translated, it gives CASSGDRGYGYTF.